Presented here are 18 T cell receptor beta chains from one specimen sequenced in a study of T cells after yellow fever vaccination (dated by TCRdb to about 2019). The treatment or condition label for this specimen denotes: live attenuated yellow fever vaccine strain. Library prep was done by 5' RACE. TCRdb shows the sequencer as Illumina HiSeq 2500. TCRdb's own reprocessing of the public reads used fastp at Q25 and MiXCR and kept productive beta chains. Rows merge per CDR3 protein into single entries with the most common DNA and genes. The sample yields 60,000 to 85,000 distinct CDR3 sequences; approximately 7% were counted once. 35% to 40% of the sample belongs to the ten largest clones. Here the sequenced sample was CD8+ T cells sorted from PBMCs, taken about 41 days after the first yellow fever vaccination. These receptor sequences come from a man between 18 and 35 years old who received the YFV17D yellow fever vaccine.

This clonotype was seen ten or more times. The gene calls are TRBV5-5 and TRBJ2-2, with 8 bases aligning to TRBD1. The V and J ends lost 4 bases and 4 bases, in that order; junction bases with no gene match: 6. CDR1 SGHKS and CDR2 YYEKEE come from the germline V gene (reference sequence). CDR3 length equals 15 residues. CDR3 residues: CASSPGGAITGELFF. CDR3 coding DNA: TGTGCCAGCAGCCCAGGGGGCGCGATCACCGGGGAGCTGTTTTTT.

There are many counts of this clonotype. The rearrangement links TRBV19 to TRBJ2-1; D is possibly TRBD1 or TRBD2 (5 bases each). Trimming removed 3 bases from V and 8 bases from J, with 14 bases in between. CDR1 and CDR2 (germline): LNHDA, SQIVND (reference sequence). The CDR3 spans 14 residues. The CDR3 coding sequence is TGTGCCAGTAGTATTGGCAGGGAGTTCGATGAGCAGTTCTTC. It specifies CASSIGREFDEQFF.

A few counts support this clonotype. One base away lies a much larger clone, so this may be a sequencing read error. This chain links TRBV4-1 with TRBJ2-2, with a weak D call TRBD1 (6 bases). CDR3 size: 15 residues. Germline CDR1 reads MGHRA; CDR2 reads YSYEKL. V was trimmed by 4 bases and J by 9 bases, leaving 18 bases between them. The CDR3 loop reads CASSRIRTETWELFF. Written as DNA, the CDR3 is TGCGCCAGCAGCCGGATTCGGACAGAAACCTGGGAGCTGTTTTTT.

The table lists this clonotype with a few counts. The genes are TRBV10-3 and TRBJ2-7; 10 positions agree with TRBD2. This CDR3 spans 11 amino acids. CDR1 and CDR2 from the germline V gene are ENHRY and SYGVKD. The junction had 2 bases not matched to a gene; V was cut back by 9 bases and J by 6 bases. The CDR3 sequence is CAIVAGGEQYF. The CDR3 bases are TGTGCCATTGTAGCGGGGGGCGAGCAGTACTTC.

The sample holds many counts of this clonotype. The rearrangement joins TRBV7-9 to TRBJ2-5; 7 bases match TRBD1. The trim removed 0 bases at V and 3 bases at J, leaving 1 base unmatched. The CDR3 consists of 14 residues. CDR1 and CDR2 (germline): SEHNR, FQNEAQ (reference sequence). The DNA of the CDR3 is TGTGCCAGCAGCTTAGCTGGACAGGAAGAGACCCAGTACTTC. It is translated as CASSLAGQEETQYF.

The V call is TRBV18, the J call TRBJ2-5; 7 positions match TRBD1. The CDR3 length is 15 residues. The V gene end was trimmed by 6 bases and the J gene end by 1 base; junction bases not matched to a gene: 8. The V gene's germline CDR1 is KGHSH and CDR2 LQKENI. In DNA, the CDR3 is TGTGCCAGCTCGATGACAGGGCTTACCCAAGAGACCCAGTACTTC. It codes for CASSMTGLTQETQYF. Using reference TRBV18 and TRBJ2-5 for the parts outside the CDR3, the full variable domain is NAGVMQNPRHLVRRRGQEARLRCSPMKGHSHVYWYRQLPEEGLKFMVYLQKENIIDESGMPKERFSAEFPKEGPSILRIQQVVRGDSAAYFCASSMTGLTQETQYFGPGTRLLVL.

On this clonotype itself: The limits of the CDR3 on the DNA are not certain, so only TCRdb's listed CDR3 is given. The CDR3 region is CASSFGAGTGAF. V gene TRBV12-3 or TRBV12-4 combines with J gene TRBJ1-1; TRBD1 is taken as the D call from the table, unchecked against the DNA. The CDR3 has 12 residues if both end residues are counted.

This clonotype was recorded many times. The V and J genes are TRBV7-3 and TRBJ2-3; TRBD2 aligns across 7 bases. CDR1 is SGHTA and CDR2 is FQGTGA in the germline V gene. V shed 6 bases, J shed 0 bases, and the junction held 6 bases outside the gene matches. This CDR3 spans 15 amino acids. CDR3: CASRQSAGSTDTQYF. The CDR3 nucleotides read TGTGCCAGCAGACAGTCAGCGGGGAGCACAGATACGCAGTATTTT.

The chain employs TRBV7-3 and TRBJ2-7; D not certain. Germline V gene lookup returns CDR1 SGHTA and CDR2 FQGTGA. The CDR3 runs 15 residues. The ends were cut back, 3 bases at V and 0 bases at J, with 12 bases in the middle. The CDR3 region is CASSLGTDGSYEQYF. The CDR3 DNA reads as TGTGCCAGCAGCTTGGGTACCGACGGCTCCTACGAGCAGTACTTC.

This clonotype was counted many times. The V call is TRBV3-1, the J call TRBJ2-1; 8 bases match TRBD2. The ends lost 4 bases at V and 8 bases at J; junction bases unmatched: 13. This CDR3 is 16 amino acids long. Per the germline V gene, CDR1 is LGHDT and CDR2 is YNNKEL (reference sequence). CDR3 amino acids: CASSPVPAGVVYEQFF. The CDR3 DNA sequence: TGTGCCAGCAGCCCCGTTCCAGCGGGGGTCGTGTATGAGCAGTTCTTC.

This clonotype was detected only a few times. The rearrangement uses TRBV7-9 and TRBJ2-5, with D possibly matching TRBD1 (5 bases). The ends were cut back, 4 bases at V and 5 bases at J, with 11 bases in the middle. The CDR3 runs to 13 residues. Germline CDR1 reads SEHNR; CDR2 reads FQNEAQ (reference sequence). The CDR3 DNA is TGTGCCAGCAGCTGGCAGGGTGGGGAGACCCAGTACTTC. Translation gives CASSWQGGETQYF.

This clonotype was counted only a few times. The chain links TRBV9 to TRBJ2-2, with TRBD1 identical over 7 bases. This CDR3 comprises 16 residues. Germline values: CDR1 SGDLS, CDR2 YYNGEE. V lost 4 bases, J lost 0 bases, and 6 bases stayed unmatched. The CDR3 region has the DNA TGTGCCAGCAGCCCAACCGGGACAGCGAACACCGGGGAGCTGTTTTTT. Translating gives CASSPTGTANTGELFF.

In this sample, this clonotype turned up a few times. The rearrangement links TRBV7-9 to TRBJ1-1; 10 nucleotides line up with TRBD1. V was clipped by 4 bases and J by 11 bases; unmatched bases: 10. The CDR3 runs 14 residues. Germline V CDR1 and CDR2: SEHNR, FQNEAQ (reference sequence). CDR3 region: CASSSDRGDEFAFF. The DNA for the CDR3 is TGTGCCAGCAGCTCGGACAGGGGGGATGAATTCGCTTTCTTT.

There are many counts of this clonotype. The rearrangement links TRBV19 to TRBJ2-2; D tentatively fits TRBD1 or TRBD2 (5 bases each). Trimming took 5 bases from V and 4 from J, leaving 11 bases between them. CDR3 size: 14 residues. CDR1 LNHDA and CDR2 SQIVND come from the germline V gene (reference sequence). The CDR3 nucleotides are TGTGCCAGTAGTCCGGGACCCACCACCGGGGAGCTGTTTTTT. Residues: CASSPGPTTGELFF.

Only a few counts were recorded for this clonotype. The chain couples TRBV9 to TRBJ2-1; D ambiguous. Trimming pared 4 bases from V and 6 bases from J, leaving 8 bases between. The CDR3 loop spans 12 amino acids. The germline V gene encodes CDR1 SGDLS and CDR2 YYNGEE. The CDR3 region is CASSSGGNEQFF. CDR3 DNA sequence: TGTGCCAGCAGCTCAGGTGGCAATGAGCAGTTCTTC.

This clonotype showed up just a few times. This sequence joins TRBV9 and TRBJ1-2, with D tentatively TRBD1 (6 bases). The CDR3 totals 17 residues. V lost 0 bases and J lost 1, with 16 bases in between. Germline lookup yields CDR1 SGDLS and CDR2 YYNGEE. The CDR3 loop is CASSVAITGPFNYGYTF. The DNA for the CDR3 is TGTGCCAGCAGCGTAGCGATAACAGGGCCTTTTAACTATGGCTACACCTTC.

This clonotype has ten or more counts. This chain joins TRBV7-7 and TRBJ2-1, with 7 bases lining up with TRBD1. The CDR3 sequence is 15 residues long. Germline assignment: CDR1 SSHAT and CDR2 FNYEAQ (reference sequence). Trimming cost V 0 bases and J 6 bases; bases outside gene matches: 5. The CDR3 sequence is CASSLATGSPNEQFF. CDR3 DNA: TGTGCCAGCAGCTTAGCGACAGGGTCTCCCAATGAGCAGTTCTTC.

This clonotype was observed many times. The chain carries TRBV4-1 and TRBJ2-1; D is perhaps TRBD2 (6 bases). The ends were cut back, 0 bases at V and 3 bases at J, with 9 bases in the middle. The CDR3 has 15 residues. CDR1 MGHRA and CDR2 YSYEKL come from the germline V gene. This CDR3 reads CASSQDGGDYNEQFF. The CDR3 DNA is TGCGCCAGCAGCCAAGATGGCGGGGACTACAATGAGCAGTTCTTC.